This T cell receptor (beta chain) was recovered during a study of T-cell reconstitution after alpha-beta-depleted transplantation in children. Looked up from germline, CDR1 is DFQATT and CDR2 is SNEGSKA (reference sequence). The CDR3 has 13 amino acids. Trimming pared 6 bases from V and 5 bases from J, leaving 14 bases between. Library preparation (for TCRbeta) was performed with unique molecular identifiers. TCRdb itself ran the PCR reads through MiXCR, one entry per CDR3 protein. The sample contains a few hundred thousand distinct CDR3 sequences, over 9% of which appear only once. The sequencing here drew on PBMCs from the stem cell graft donor, taken from the stem cell graft. V usage is TRBV20-1 and J usage is TRBJ1-5; D is unclear. The clonotype was recovered from a human donor who donated a stem cell graft to a child with acute lymphoblastic leukemia. This chain's CDR3 is CSALPRSHQPQHF. DNA for the CDR3: TGCAGTGCCCTACCACGGAGTCATCAGCCCCAGCATTTT.